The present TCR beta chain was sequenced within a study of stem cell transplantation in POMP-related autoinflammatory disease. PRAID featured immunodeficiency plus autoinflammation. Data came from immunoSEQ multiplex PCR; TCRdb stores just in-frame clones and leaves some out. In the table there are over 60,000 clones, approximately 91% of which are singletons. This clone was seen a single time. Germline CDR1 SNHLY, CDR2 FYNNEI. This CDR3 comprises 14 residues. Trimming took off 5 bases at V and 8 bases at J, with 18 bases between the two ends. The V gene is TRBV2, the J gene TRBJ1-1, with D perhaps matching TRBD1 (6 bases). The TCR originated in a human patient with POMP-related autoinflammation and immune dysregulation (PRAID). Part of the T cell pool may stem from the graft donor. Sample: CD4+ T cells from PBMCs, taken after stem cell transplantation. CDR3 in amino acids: CASSLTGNGMEAFF. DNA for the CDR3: TGTGCCAGCAGTTTAACAGGGAATGGAATGGAAGCTTTCTTT.